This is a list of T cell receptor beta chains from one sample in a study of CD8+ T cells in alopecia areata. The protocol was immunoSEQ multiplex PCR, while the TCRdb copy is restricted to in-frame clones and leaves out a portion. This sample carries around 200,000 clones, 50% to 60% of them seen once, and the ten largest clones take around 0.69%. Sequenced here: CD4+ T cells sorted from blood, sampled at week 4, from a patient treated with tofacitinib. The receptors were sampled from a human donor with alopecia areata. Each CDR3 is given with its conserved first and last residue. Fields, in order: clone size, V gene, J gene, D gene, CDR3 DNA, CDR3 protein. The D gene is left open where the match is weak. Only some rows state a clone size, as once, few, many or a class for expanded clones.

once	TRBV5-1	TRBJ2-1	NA	TGCGCCAGCATGTCGGGGGGCAACTCCTACAATGAGCAGTTCTTC	CASMSGGNSYNEQFF
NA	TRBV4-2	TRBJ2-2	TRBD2	TGTGCCAGCAGCCAGGGGAGCGGGGGGCACACCGGGGAGCTGTTTTTT	CASSQGSGGHTGELFF
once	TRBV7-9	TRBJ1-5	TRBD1	TGTGCCAGCAGCCCCACAGGGGCCAGCAATCAGCCCCAGCATTTT	CASSPTGASNQPQHF
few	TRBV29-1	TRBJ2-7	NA	TGCAGCGTTGAAGGGGGATACGAGCAGTACTTC	CSVEGGYEQYF
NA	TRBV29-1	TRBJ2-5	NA	TGCAGCGCGGGACTCCAAGAGACCCAGTACTTC	CSAGLQETQYF
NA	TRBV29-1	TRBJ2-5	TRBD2	TGCAGCACCCAGGCGGGAGTGGAGACCCAGTACTTC	CSTQAGVETQYF
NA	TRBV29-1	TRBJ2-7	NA	TGCAGCGCTACTCGGGGGTCCTACGAGCAGTACTTC	CSATRGSYEQYF
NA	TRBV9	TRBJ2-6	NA	TGTGCCAGCAGCGTAGAAAGAGGGGCCAACGTCCTGACTTTC	CASSVERGANVLTF
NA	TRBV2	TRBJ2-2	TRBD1	TGTGCCAGCAGCCAACAGGGGGGAGGCACCGGGGAGCTGTTTTTT	CASSQQGGGTGELFF
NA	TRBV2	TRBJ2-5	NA	TGTGCCAGCCGGGCGGATGGGGGGACCCAGTACTTC	CASRADGGTQYF
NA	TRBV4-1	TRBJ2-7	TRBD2	TGCGCCAGCAGCCAAGAAGGACTAGCGGGAGGGATAAGCTCCTACGAGCAGTACTTC	CASSQEGLAGGISSYEQYF
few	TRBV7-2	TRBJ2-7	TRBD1	TGTGCCAGCAGCGTACCGGGACAGGGGGCCGGGGAGCAGTACTTC	CASSVPGQGAGEQYF
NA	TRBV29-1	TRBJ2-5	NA	TGCAGCGTTGAAGATCTTTTCCGACGCCAAGAGACCCAGTACTTC	CSVEDLFRRQETQYF
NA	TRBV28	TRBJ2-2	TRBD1	TGTGCCAGCACCCATGGACAGGGGTGGACCGGGGAGCTGTTTTTT	CASTHGQGWTGELFF
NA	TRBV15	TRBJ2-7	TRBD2	TGTGCCACCAGCAGTAGGACTAGTGACTACGAGCAGTACTTC	CATSSRTSDYEQYF
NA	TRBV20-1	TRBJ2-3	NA	TGCAGTGCATCGGACAGAGATACGCAGTATTTT	CSASDRDTQYF
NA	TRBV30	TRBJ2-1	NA	TGTGCCTGGAGTTTGGGGGGCTCCTACAATGAGCAGTTCTTC	CAWSLGGSYNEQFF
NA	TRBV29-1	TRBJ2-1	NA	TGCAGCGTCCCCCGTGAAGGAGTTTATGAGCAGTTCTTC	CSVPREGVYEQFF
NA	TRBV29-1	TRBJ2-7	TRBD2	TGCAGCGCGACTAGCGGGAGATCCGAGCAGTACTTC	CSATSGRSEQYF
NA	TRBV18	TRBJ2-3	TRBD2	TGTGCCAGCTCCACGGGAGCTAGCGGCTACACAGATACGCAGTATTTT	CASSTGASGYTDTQYF
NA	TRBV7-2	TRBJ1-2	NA	TGTGCCAGCAGCTTGAATAGGGTAGAGACCTATGGCTACACCTTC	CASSLNRVETYGYTF
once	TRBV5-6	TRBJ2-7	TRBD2	TGTGCCAGCAGCGAACTAGCGGGAGGGCCGTTCGAGCAGTACTTC	CASSELAGGPFEQYF
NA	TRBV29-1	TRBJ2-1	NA	TGCAGCGTTGAAGATCCGGGGGACAGGCAGTTCTTC	CSVEDPGDRQFF
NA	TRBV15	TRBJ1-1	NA	TGTGCCACCAGCAGAGTCGGGACTGAAGCTTTCTTT	CATSRVGTEAFF
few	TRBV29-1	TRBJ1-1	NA	TGCAGCGTTGTTCTCCAGCCGCACCTTTTTGAAGCTTTCTTT	CSVVLQPHLFEAFF
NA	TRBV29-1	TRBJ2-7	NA	TGCAGCGTTGTTGGAGGCGCGGACAGCTTCAAGGGTCCCTACGAGCAGTACTTC	CSVVGGADSFKGPYEQYF
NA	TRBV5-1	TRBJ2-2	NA	TGCGCCAGCAGCCCTCTGGGCAGGGCGAACACCGGGGAGCTGTTTTTT	CASSPLGRANTGELFF
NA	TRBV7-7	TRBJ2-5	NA	TGTGCTAGCAGCTTATTGGAGGGTCCCCGAGAGACCCAGTACTTC	CASSLLEGPRETQYF
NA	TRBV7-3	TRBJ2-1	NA	TGTGCCAGCAGTTTCCAAGGGCTGTCCGGCGAGCAGTTCTTC	CASSFQGLSGEQFF
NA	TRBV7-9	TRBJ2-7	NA	TGTGCCAGCAGCTTAGGGTTGGGCTCCTACGAGCAGTACTTC	CASSLGLGSYEQYF